A selection of T cell receptor beta chains follows, all from one sample in a study of breast tumors, draining lymph nodes, adjacent tissues. One entry per CDR3 protein results from TCRdb running MiXCR on the multiplex PCR reads. The table lists 200,000 to 250,000 distinct CDR3 sequences, under 40% of them singletons. The sample comprised axillary lymph node tissue. All receptors come from a female donor with breast cancer. Some clones in this sample may be carry-over from other donors' samples. The CDR3 runs from the conserved cysteine through the conserved F or W. The D gene is left open where the match is weak. The size field is filled for only some rows; it gives once, few, many or a size class.

TRBJ1-1 - TRBV15 - CATSREKGANTEAFF TGTGCCACCAGCAGAGAAAAGGGAGCGAACACTGAAGCTTTCTTT
TRBJ2-1 - TRBV7-9 many CASSAPGTKKNEQFF TGTGCCAGCAGCGCTCCCGGGACGAAGAAGAATGAGCAGTTCTTC
TRBJ2-3 - TRBV7-2 many CASSSRGSNTDTQYF TGTGCCAGCAGCTCCCGTGGGAGCAACACAGATACGCAGTATTTT
TRBJ2-3 - TRBV7-9 - CASVTGHNEQYF TGTGCCAGCGTTACGGGGCACAATGAGCAGTATTTT
TRBJ2-7 - TRBV12-5 many CASGLGQGGSYEQYF TGTGCTAGTGGTTTGGGGCAGGGTGGTTCCTACGAGCAGTACTTC
TRBJ2-2 TRBD1 TRBV5-1 few CASSSHRDSSFELFF TGCGCCAGCAGCTCCCACCGGGACAGCTCTTTCGAGCTGTTTTTT
TRBJ1-2 - TRBV28 - CASSLYRIDGYTF TGTGCCAGCAGTTTATATCGAATAGACGGCTACACCTTC
TRBJ2-4 - TRBV29-1 once CSVVGKAGRISKNIQYF TGCAGCGTCGTCGGAAAGGCAGGCCGGATTTCCAAAAACATTCAGTACTTC
TRBJ2-1 - TRBV9 many CASSVGGVNEQFF TGTGCCAGCAGCGTAGGAGGGGTCAATGAGCAGTTCTTC
TRBJ2-1 - TRBV24-1 - CDTSDLIWGEQFF TGTGACACCAGTGACCTGATCTGGGGCGAGCAGTTCTTC
TRBJ1-1 - TRBV20-1 few CSAPIDGTEAFF TGCAGTGCCCCCATCGACGGCACTGAAGCTTTCTTT
TRBJ2-7 TRBD2 TRBV19 many CASRPGTSGRVSYEQYF TGTGCCAGTAGGCCCGGGACTAGCGGGAGGGTATCCTACGAGCAGTACTTC
TRBJ2-1 TRBD2 TRBV6-5 - CASSYLAGDPYNEQFF TGTGCCAGCAGTTACTTGGCGGGGGACCCCTACAATGAGCAGTTCTTC
TRBJ1-6 TRBD1 TRBV7-8 - CASTRTGGSPLHF TGTGCCAGTACCCGGACAGGGGGTTCACCCCTCCACTTT
TRBJ1-3 - TRBV3-1 few CASGGISGNTIYF TGTGCCAGCGGGGGAATCTCTGGAAACACCATATATTTT
TRBJ2-1 TRBD1 TRBV6-4 many CASSLHRGGSYNEQFF TGTGCCAGCAGTCTCCACAGGGGTGGGTCCTACAATGAGCAGTTCTTC
TRBJ2-1 - TRBV7-4 - CASSPKVGGPQWEFF TGTGCCAGCAGCCCGAAAGTTGGGGGACCCCAGTGGGAGTTCTTC
TRBJ2-7 - TRBV11-3 many CASSLVPYEQYF TGTGCCAGCAGCTTAGTTCCCTACGAGCAGTACTTC
TRBJ1-4 TRBD1 TRBV20-1 - CSAWDRGEKLFF TGCAGTGCCTGGGACAGGGGTGAAAAACTGTTTTTT
TRBJ2-5 - TRBV24-1 - CATSDPRGVLETQYF TGTGCCACCAGTGATCCCCGGGGAGTTCTGGAGACCCAGTACTTC
TRBJ1-6 - TRBV6-5 many CASSDRDAYNSPLHF TGTGCCAGCAGCGACCGGGACGCTTATAATTCACCCCTCCACTTT
TRBJ2-3 TRBD1 TRBV5-1 many CASSLVGGADTQYF TGCGCCAGCAGCTTGGTAGGGGGCGCAGATACGCAGTATTTT
TRBJ2-1 - TRBV24-1 many CATSDFSRTNNEQFF TGTGCCACCAGTGATTTCTCCCGGACGAACAATGAGCAGTTCTTC
TRBJ2-1 TRBD1 TRBV7-3 - CAIGTGFDEQFF TGTGCCATCGGGACAGGTTTTGATGAGCAGTTCTTC